A selection of T cell receptor beta chains follows, all from one sample in a study of CD8+ T cells in alopecia areata. Data came from immunoSEQ multiplex PCR; TCRdb stores just in-frame clones and leaves some out. This table holds approximately 180,000 clones, less than 70% found once. The material was CD8+ T cells sorted from blood, obtained at week 24, from a patient treated with tofacitinib. The receptor source for this set is a human donor with alopecia areata. Both conserved end residues are part of each CDR3.

j_call v_call cdr3_aa
TRBJ2-7 TRBV29-1 CSVLWGHSYEQYF
TRBJ1-1 TRBV9 CASSPGQGPLVTEAFF
TRBJ2-7 TRBV11-2 CASSLGTSGEQYF
TRBJ2-7 TRBV6-6 CASSIPGIEYEQYF
TRBJ2-3 TRBV7-8 CASSPGAGGSTDTQYF
TRBJ2-7 TRBV5-6 CASSSGQNYEQYF
TRBJ2-2 TRBV9 CASSVSGASGGELFF
TRBJ2-2 TRBV4-3 CASSQDGSGSTGELFF
TRBJ1-1 TRBV29-1 CSVEMSGFMNTEAFF
TRBJ2-3 TRBV6-5 CASSFDGGTDTQYF
TRBJ2-4 TRBV11-3 CASSPGVIQYF